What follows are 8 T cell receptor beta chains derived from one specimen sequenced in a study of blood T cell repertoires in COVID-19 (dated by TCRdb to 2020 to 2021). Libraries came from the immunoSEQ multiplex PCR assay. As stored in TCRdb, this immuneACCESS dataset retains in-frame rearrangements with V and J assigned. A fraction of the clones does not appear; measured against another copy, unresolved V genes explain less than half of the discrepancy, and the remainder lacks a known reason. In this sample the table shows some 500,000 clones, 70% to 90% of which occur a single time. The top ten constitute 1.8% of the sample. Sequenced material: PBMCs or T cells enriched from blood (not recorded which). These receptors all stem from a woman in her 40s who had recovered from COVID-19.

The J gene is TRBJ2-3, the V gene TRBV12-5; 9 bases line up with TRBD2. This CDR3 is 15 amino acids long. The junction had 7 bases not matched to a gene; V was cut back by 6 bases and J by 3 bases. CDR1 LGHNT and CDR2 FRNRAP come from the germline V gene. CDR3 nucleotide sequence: TGTGCTAGTGGATTAGCGGGAGACCTGACAGATACGCAGTATTTT. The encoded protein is CASGLAGDLTDTQYF.

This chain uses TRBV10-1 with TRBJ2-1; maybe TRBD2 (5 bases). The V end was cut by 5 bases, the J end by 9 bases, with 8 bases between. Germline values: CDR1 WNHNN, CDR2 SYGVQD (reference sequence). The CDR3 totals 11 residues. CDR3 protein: CASSSGGEQFF. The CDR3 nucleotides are TGCGCCAGCAGTAGCGGAGGTGAGCAGTTCTTC.

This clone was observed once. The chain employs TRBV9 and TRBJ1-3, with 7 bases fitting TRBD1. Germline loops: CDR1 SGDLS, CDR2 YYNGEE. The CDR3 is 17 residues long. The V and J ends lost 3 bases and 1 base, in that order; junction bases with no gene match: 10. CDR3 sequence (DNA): TGTGCCAGCAGCGCGCTTCAAGAGGGGGCGTCTGGAAACACCATATATTTT. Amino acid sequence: CASSALQEGASGNTIYF.

The CDR3 nucleotides read TGTGCCAGCAGCGTAGGTCAGGGGGCGTACACTGAAGCTTTCTTT. Its translation is CASSVGQGAYTEAFF. The chain links TRBV9 to TRBJ1-1; 8 bases line up with TRBD1. The CDR3 loop spans 15 amino acids. Germline CDR1 is SGDLS and CDR2 is YYNGEE. The V and J ends lost 0 bases and 3 bases, in that order; junction bases with no gene match: 4.

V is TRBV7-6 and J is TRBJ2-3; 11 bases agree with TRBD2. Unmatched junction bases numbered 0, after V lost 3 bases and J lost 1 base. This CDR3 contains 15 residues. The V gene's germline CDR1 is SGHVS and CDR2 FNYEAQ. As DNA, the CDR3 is TGTGCCAGCAGCTTTAGCGGGAGGGGCACAGATACGCAGTATTTT. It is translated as CASSFSGRGTDTQYF.

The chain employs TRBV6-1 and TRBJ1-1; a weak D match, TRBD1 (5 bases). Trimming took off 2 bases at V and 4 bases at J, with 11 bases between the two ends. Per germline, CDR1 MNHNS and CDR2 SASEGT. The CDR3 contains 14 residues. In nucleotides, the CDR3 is TGTGCCAGCAGTGAATGGGGGGGGAGCACTGAAGCTTTCTTT. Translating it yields CASSEWGGSTEAFF.

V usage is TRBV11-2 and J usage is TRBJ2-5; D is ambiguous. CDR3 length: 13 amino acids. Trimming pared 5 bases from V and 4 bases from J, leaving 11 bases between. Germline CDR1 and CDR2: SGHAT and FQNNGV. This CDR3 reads CASSQPAGETQYF. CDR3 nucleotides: TGTGCCAGCAGCCAACCGGCAGGAGAGACCCAGTACTTC.

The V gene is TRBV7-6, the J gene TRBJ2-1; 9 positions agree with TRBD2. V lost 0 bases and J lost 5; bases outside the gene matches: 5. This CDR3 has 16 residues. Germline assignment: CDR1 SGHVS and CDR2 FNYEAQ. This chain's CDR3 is CASSLAGTSMDNEQFF. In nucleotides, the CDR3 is TGTGCCAGCAGCTTAGCCGGGACTAGCATGGACAATGAGCAGTTCTTC.